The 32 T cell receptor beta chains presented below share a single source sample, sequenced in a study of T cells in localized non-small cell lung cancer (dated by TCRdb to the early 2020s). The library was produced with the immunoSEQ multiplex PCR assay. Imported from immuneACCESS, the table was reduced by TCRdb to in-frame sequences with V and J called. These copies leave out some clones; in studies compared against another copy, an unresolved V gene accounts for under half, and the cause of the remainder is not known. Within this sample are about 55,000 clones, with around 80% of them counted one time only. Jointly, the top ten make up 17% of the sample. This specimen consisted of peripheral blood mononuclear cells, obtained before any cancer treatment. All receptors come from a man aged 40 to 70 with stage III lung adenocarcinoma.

The CDR3 reads CASRTVANYGYTF. In DNA, the CDR3 is TGTGCCAGTAGGACTGTTGCTAACTATGGCTACACCTTC. The chain recombines TRBV19 with TRBJ1-2; D call uncertain. Trimming stripped 6 bases from V and 0 bases from J, with 8 bases between. CDR3 length: 13 amino acids. From germline, CDR1 is LNHDA and CDR2 SQIVND (reference sequence).

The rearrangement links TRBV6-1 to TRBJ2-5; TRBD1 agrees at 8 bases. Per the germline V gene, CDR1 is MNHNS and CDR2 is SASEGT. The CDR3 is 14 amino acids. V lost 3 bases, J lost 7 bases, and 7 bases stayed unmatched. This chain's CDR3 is CASSDPDRVRTQYF. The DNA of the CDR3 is TGTGCCAGCAGTGACCCGGACAGGGTGAGGACCCAGTACTTC.

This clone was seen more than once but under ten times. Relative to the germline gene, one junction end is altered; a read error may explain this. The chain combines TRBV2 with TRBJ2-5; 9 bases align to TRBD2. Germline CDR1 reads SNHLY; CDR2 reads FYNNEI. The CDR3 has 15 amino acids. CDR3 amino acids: CASLLLAGLQGTQYF. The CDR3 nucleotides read TGTGCCAGCCTCCTGCTAGCGGGATTACAAGGGACCCAGTACTTC. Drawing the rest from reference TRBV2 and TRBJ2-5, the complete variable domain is EPEVTQTPSHQVTQMGQEVILRCVPISNHLYFYWYRQILGQKVEFLVSFYNNEISEKSEIFDDQFSVERPDGSNFTLKIRSTKLEDSAMYFCASLLLAGLQGTQYFGPGTRLLVL.

The CDR3 nucleotides are TGTGCCTGCCCCGGGACGCCTCACAATGAGCAGTTCTTC. This translates into CACPGTPHNEQFF. The gene calls are TRBV2 and TRBJ2-1; TRBD1 or TRBD2 may be the D gene (5 bases each). Germline values: CDR1 SNHLY, CDR2 FYNNEI. The CDR3 has 13 residues. Trimming cost V 11 bases and J 5 bases, with 16 bases left between them.

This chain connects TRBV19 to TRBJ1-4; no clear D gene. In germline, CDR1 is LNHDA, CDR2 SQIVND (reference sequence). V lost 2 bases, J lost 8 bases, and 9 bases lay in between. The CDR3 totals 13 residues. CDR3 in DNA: TGTGCCAGTAGTATATCCGGACGAGAAAAACTGTTTTTT. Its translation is CASSISGREKLFF. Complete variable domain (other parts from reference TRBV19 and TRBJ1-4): DGGITQSPKYLFRKEGQNVTLSCEQNLNHDAMYWYRQDPGQGLRLIYYSQIVNDFQKGDIAEGYSVSREKKESFPLTVTSAQKNPTAFYLCASSISGREKLFFGSGTQLSVL.

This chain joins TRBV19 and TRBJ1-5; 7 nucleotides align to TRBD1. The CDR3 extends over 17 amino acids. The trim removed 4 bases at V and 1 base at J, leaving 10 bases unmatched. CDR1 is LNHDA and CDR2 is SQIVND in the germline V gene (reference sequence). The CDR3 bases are TGTGCCAGTAGTAGAGATACAGGGGACTCAAGCAATCAGCCCCAGCATTTT. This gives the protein CASSRDTGDSSNQPQHF.

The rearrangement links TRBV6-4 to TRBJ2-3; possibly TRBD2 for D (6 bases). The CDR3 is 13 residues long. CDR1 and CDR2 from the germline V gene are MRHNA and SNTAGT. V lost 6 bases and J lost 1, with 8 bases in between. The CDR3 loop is CASRGTGTDTQYF. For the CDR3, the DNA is TGTGCCAGCAGAGGGACTGGCACAGATACGCAGTATTTT.

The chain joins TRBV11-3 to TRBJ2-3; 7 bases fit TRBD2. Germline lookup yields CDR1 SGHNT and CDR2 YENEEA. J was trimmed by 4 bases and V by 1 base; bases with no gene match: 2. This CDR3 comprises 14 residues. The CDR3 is CASSLVGGSDTQYF. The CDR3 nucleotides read TGTGCCAGCAGCTTAGTGGGGGGGTCAGATACGCAGTATTTT.

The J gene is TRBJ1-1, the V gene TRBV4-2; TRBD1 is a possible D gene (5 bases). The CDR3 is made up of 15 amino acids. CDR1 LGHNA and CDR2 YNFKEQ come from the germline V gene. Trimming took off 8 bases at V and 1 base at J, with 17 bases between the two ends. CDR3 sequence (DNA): TGTGCCAGCGGCTTCCTGGGGCCGGAGAACACTGAAGCTTTCTTT. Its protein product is CASGFLGPENTEAFF.

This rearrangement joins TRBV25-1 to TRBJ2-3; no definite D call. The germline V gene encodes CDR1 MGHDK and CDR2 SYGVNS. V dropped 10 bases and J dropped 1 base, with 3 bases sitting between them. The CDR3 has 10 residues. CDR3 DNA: TGTGCCACCGGCACAGATACGCAGTATTTT. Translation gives CATGTDTQYF.

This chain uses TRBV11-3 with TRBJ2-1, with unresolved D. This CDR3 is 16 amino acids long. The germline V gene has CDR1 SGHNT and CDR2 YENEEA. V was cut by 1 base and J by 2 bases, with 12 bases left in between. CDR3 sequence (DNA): TGTGCCAGCAGCTTAGCCCCGGGCCCTCCCTACAATGAGCAGTTCTTC. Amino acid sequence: CASSLAPGPPYNEQFF.

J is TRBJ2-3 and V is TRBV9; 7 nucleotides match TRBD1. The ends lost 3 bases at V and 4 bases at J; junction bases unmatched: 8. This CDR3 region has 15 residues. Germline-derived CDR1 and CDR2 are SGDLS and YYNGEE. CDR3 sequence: CASSAFSGGPDTQYF. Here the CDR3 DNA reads TGTGCCAGCAGCGCCTTCTCAGGGGGACCAGATACGCAGTATTTT. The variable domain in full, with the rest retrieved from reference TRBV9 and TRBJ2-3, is DSGVTQTPKHLITATGQRVTLRCSPRSGDLSVYWYQQSLDQGLQFLIQYYNGEERAKGNILERFSAQQFPDLHSELNLSSLELGDSALYFCASSAFSGGPDTQYFGPGTRLTVL.

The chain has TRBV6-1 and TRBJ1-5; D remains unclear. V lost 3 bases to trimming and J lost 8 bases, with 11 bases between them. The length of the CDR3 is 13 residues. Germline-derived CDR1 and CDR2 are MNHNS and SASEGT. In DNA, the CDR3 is TGTGCCAGCAGTGACCAGAGAGAGAAGCCCCAGCATTTT. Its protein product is CASSDQREKPQHF.

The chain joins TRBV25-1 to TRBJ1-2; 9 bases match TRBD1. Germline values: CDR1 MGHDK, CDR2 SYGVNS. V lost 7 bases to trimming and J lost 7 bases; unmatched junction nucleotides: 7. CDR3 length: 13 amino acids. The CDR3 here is CASNWGQGGGYTF. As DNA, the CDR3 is TGTGCCAGCAATTGGGGACAGGGCGGTGGCTACACCTTC.

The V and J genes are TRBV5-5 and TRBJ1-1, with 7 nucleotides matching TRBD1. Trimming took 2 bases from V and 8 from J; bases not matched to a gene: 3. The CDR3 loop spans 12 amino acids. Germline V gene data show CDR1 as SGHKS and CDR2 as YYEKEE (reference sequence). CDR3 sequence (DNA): TGTGCCAGCAGCTTCACAGGGGAAGAAGCTTTCTTT. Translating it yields CASSFTGEEAFF.

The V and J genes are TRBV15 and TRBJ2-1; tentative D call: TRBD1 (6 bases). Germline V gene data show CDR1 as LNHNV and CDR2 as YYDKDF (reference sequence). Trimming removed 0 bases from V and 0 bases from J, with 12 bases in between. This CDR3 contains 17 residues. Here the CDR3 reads CATSRDQGSSSYNEQFF. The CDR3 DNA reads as TGTGCCACCAGCAGAGATCAGGGGTCGAGCTCCTACAATGAGCAGTTCTTC.

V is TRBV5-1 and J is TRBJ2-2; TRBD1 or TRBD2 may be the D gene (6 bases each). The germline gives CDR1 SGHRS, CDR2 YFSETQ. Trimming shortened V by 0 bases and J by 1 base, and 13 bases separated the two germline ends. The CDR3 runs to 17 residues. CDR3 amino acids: CASSLAEGGMNTGELFF. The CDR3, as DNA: TGCGCCAGCAGCTTGGCCGAAGGGGGGATGAACACCGGGGAGCTGTTTTTT.

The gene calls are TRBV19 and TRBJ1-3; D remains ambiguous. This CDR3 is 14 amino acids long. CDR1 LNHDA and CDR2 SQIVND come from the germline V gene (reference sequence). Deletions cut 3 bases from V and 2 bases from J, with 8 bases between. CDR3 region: CASSIGEPGNTIYF. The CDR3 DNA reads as TGTGCCAGTAGTATCGGTGAACCTGGAAACACCATATATTTT.

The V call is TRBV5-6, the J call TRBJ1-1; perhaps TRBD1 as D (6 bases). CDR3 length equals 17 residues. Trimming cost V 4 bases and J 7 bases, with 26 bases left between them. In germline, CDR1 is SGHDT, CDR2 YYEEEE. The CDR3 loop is CASSHTGRGGDNREAFF. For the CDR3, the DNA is TGTGCCAGCAGCCACACAGGGAGGGGAGGCGATAACCGTGAAGCTTTCTTT.

CDR3 bases: TGTGCCTGCGGGACAGGACCCGTTGCAACTAATGAAAAACTGTTTTTT. This translates into CACGTGPVATNEKLFF. The chain uses TRBV19 and TRBJ1-4, with 8 bases fitting TRBD1. Looked up from germline, CDR1 is LNHDA and CDR2 is SQIVND (reference sequence). The CDR3 runs to 16 residues. V was clipped by 11 bases and J by 0 bases; unmatched bases: 11.

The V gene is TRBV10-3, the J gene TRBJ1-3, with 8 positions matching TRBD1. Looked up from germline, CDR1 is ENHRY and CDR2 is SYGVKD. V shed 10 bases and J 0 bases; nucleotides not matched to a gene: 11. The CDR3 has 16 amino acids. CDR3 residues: CATRGRDRPSGNTIYF. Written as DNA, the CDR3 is TGTGCCACCCGTGGAAGGGACAGGCCCTCTGGAAACACCATATATTTT.

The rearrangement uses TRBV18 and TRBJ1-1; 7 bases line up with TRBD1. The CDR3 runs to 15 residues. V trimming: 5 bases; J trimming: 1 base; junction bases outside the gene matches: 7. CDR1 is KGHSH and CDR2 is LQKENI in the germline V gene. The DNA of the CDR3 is TGTGCCAGCTCAGCTTTCCAGGGGGAGAACACTGAAGCTTTCTTT. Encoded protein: CASSAFQGENTEAFF.

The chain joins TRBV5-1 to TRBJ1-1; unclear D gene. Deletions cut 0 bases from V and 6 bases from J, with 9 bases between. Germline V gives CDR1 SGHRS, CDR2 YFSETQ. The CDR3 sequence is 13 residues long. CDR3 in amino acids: CASSLGGSAEAFF. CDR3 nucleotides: TGCGCCAGCAGCTTGGGCGGGTCCGCTGAAGCTTTCTTT.

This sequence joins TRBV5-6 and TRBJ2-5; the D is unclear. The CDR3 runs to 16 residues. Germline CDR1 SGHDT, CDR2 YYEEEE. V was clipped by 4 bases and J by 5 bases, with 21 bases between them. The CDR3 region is CASSPPSEDHWETQYF. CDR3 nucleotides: TGTGCCAGCAGCCCCCCCTCAGAGGACCATTGGGAGACCCAGTACTTC.

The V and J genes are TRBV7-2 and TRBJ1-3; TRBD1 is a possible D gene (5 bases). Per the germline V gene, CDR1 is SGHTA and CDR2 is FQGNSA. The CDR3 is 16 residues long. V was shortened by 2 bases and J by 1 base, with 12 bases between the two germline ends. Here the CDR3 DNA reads TGTGCCAGCAGCTTAAGGGCGGGGGGATCTGGAAACACCATATATTTT. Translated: CASSLRAGGSGNTIYF.

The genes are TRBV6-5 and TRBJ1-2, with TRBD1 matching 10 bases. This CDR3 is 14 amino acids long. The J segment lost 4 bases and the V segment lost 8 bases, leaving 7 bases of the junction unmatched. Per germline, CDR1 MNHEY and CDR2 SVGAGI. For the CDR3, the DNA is TGTGCCAGCCGAAACCGGGACAGGGGCTATGGCTACACCTTC. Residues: CASRNRDRGYGYTF.

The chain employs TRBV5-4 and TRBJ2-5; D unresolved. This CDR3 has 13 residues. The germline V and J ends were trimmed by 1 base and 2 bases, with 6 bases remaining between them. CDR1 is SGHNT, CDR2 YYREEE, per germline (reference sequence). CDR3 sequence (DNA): TGTGCCAGCAGCTTGAATCAGCAAGAGACCCAGTACTTC. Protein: CASSLNQQETQYF.

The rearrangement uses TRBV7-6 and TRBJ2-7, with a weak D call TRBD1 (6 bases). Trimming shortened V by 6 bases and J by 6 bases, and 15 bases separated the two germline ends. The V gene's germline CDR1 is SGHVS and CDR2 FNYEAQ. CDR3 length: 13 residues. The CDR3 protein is CASSSRQAGEQYF. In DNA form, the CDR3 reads TGTGCCAGCAGTTCCCGACAGGCGGGCGAGCAGTACTTC.

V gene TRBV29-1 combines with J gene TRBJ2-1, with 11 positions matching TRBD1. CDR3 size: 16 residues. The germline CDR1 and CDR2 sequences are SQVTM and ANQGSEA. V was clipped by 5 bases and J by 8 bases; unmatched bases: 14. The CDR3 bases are TGCAGCGTTCGAGATAGGACAGGGGGCCCTTTCGATGAGCAGTTCTTC. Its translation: CSVRDRTGGPFDEQFF.

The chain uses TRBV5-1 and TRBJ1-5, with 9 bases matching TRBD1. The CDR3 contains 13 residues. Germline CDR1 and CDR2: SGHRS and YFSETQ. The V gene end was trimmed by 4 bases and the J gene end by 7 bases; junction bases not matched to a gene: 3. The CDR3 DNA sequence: TGCGCCAGCAGCAGGACAGGGGAACAGCCCCAGCATTTT. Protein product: CASSRTGEQPQHF.

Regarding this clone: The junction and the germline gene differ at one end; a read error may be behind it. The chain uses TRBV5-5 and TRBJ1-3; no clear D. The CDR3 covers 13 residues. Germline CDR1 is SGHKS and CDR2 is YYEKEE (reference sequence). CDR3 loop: CASSLEEGLGAIF. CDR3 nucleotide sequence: TGTGCCAGCAGCTTGGAGGAAGGCCTCGGTGCGATTTTT.

The CDR3 spells CASSLLGAPAGNQPQHF. The DNA for the CDR3 is TGTGCCAGCAGCTTGTTGGGGGCCCCGGCGGGCAATCAGCCCCAGCATTTT. The V and J genes are TRBV5-6 and TRBJ1-5, with D perhaps TRBD1 (6 bases). This CDR3 is 17 amino acids long. The germline CDR1 and CDR2 sequences are SGHDT and YYEEEE. Trimming took off 1 base at V and 2 bases at J, with 16 bases between the two ends.